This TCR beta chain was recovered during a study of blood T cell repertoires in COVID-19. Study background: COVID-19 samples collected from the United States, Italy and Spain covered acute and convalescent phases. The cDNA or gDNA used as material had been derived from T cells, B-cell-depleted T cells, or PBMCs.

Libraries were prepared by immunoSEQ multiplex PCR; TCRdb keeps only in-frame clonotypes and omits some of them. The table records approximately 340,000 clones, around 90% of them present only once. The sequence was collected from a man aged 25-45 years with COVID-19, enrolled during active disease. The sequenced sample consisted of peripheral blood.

The DNA for the CDR3 is TGTGCCAGCAGTTTCCCCTCTAGGGAGGTCGAGCAGTACTTC. Its protein is CASSFPSREVEQYF. The chain employs TRBV28 and TRBJ2-7; weak D call: TRBD2 (6 bases). CDR1 MDHEN and CDR2 SYDVKM come from the germline V gene. Between the trimmed V and J ends, which lost 3 bases and 6 bases, there was a span of 15 bases. This CDR3 spans 14 amino acids.